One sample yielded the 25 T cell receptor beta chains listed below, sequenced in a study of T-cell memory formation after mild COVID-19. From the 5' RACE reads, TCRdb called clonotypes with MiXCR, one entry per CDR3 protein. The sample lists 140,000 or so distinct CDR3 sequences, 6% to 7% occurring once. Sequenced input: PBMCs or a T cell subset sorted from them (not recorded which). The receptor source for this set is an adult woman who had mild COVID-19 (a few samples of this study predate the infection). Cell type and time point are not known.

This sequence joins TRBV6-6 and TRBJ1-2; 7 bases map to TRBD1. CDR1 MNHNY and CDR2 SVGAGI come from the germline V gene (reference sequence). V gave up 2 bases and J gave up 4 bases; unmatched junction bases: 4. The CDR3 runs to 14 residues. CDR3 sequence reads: CASSYTTGIYGYTF. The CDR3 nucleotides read TGTGCCAGCAGTTACACGACAGGGATCTATGGCTACACCTTC.

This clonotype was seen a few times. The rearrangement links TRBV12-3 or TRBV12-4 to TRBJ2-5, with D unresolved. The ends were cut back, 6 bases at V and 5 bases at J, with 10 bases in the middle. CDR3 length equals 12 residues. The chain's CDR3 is CASSSDGETQYF. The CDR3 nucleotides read TGTGCCAGCAGCTCAGACGGGGAGACCCAGTACTTC.

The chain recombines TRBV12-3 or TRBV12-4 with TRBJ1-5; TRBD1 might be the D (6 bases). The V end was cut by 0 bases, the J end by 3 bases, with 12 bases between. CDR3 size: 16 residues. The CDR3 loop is CASSLAVGQTNQPQHF. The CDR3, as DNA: TGTGCCAGCAGTTTAGCAGTAGGACAGACCAATCAGCCCCAGCATTTT.

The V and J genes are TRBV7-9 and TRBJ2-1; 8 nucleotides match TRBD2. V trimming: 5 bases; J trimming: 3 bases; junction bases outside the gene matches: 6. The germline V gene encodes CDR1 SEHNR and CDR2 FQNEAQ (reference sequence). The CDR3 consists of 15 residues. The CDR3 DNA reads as TGTGCCAGCAGCCCCTTTACTAGCGGCTACAATGAGCAGTTCTTC. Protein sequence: CASSPFTSGYNEQFF.

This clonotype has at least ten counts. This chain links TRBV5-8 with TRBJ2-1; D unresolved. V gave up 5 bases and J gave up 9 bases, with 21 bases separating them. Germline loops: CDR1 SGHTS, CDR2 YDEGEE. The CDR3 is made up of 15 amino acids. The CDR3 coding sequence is TGTGCCAGCAGTCTCTCCCGGCCGTTAGGCTTTGAGCAGTTCTTC. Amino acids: CASSLSRPLGFEQFF.

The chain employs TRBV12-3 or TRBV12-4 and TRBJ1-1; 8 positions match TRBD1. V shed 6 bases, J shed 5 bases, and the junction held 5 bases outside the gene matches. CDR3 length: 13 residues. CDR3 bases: TGTGCCAGCAGCCTGGACAGGGAAACTGAAGCTTTCTTT. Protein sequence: CASSLDRETEAFF.

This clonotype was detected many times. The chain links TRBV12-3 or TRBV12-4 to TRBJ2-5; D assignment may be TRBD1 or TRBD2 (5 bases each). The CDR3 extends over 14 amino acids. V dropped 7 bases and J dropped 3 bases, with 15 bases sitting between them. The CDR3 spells CASMDFGGEETQYF. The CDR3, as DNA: TGTGCCAGCATGGATTTTGGGGGAGAAGAGACCCAGTACTTC.

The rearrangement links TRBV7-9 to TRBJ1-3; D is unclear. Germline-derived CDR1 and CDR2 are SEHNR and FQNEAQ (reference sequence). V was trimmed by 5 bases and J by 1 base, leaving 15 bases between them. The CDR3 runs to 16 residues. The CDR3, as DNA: TGTGCCAGCAGCCCTAGCCCTATTGTATCTGGAAACACCATATATTTT. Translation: CASSPSPIVSGNTIYF.

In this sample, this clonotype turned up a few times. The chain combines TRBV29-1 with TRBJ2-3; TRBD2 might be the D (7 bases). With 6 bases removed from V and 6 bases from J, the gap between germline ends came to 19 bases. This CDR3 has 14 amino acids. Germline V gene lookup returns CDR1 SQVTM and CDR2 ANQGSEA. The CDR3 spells CSVLPRGGWDTQYF. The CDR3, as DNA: TGCAGCGTGTTACCCAGGGGAGGGTGGGATACGCAGTATTTT.

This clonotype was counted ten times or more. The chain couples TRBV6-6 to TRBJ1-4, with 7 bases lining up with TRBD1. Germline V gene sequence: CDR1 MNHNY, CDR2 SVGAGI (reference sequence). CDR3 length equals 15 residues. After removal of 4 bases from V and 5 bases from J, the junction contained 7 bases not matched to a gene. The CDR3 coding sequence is TGTGCCAGCAGTTCACCGGGACAGTCAAATGAAAAACTGTTTTTT. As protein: CASSSPGQSNEKLFF.

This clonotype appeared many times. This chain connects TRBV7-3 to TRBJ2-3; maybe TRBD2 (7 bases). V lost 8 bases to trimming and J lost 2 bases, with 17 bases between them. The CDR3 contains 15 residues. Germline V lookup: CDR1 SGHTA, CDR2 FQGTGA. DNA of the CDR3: TGTGCCAGCTCAGCGGGCGGGGGCTCCACAGATACGCAGTATTTT. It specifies CASSAGGGSTDTQYF.

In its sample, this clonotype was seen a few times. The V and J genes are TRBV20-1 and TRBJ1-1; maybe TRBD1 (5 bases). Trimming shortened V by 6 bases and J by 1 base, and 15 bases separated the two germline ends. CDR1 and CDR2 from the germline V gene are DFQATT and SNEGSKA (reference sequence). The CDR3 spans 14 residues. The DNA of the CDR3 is TGCAGTGCGTATGGGGGGGATCCGAACACTGAAGCTTTCTTT. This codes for CSAYGGDPNTEAFF.

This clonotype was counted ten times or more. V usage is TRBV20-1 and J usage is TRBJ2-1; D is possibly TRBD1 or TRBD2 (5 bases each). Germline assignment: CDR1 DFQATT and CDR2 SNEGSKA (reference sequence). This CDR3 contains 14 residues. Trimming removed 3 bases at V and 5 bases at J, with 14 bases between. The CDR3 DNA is TGCAGTGCTAGGGGGGATGGCCCAAACAATGAGCAGTTCTTC. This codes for CSARGDGPNNEQFF.

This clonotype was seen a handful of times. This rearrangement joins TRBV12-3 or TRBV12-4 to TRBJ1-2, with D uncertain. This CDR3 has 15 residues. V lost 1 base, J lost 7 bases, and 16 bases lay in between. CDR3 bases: TGTGCCAGCAGTTTAGGACCCGGGCACGGTGGTGGCTACACCTTC. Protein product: CASSLGPGHGGGYTF.

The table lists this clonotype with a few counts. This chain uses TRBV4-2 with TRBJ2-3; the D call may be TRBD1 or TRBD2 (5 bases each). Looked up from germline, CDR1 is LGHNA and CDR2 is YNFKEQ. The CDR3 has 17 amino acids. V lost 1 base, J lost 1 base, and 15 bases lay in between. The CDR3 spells CASSQARDLRGTDTQYF. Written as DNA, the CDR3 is TGTGCCAGCAGCCAAGCTCGGGATCTCAGGGGCACAGATACGCAGTATTTT.

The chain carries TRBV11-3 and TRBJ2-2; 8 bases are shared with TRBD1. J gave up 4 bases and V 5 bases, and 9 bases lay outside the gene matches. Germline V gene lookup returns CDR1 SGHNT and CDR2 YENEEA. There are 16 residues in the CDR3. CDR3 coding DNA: TGTGCCAGCAGCCCTCGGACAGGGATAACCACCGGGGAGCTGTTTTTT. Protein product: CASSPRTGITTGELFF.

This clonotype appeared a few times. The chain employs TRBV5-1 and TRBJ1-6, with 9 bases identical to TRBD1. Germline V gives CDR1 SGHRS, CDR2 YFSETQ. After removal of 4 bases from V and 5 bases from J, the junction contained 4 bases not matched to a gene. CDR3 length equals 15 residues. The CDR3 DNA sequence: TGCGCCAGCAGCCCCCGGACAGGGGATAATTCACCCCTCCACTTT. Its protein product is CASSPRTGDNSPLHF.

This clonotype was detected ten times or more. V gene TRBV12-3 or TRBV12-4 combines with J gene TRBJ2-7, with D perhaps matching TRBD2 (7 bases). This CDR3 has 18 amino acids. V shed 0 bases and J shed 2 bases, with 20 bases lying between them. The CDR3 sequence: CASSLAVGGGTRAYEQYF. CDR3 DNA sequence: TGTGCCAGCAGTTTAGCAGTGGGGGGAGGGACAAGGGCCTACGAGCAGTACTTC.

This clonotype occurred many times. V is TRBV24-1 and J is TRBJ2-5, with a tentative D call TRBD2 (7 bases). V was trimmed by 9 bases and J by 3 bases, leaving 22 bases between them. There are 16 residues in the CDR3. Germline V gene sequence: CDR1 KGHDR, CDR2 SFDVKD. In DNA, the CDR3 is TGTGCCACCGCCTGGGGGGGCCAGGGGTCCAAAGAGACCCAGTACTTC. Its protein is CATAWGGQGSKETQYF.

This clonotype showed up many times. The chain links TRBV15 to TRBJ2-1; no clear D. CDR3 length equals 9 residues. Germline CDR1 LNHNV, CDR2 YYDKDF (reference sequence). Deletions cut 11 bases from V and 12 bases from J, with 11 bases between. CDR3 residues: CAAPVRQFF. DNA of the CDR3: TGTGCCGCTCCAGTGAGGCAGTTCTTC.

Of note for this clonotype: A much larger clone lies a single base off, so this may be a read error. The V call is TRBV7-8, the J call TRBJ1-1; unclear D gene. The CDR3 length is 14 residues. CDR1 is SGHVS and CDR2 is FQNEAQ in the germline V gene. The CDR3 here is CASSPRSSDTGAFF. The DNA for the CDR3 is TGTGCCAGCAGCCCCCGTTCGTCTGACACTGGAGCTTTCTTT.

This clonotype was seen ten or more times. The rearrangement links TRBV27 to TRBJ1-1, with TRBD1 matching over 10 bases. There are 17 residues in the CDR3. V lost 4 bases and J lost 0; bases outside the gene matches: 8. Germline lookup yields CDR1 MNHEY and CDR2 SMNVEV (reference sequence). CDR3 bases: TGTGCCAGCAGTTCCCGGGACAGGGGATTAATGAACACTGAAGCTTTCTTT. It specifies CASSSRDRGLMNTEAFF.

The CDR3 DNA reads as TGTGCCAGCCGACTGGGACCCCTGACCTACGAGCAGTACTTC. As protein: CASRLGPLTYEQYF. The chain recombines TRBV6-5 with TRBJ2-7; D possibly uses TRBD1 or TRBD2 (5 bases each). Germline V gives CDR1 MNHEY, CDR2 SVGAGI. The CDR3 sequence is 14 residues long. The V end was cut by 8 bases, the J end by 2 bases, with 16 bases between.

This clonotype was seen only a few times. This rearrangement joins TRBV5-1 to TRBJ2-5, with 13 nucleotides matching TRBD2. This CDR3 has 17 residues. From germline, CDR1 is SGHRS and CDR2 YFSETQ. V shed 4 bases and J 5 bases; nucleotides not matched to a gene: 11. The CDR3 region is CASSGGLAGVGTETQYF. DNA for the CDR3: TGCGCCAGCAGCGGAGGACTAGCGGGAGTAGGTACGGAGACCCAGTACTTC.

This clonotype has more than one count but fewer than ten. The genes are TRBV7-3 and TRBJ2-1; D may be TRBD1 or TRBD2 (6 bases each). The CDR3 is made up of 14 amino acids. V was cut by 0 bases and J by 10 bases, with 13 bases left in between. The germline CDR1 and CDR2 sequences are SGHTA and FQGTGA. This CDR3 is CASSLTPGAGEQFF. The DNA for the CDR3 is TGTGCCAGCAGCTTAACCCCGGGGGCAGGGGAGCAGTTCTTC. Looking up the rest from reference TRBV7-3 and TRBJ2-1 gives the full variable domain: GAGVSQTPSNKVTEKGKYVELRCDPISGHTALYWYRQSLGQGPEFLIYFQGTGAADDSGLPNDRFFAVRPEGSVSTLKIQRTERGDSAVYLCASSLTPGAGEQFFGPGTRLTVL.